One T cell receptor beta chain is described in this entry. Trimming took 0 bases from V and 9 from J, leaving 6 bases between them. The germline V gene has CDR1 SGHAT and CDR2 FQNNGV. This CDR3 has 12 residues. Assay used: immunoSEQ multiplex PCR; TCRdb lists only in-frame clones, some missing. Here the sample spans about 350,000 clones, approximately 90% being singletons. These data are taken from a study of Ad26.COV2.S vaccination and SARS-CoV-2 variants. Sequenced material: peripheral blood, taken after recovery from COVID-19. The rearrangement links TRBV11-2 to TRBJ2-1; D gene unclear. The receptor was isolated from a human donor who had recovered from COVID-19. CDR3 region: CASSLERTEQFF. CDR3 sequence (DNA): TGTGCCAGCAGCTTAGAGAGGACTGAGCAGTTCTTC.